The T cell receptor beta chain under discussion was sequenced for a study of CD8+CD57+ T cells in acquired aplastic anemia. In the study overall: Sorted CD4+ and CD8+ cells yielded around 3.3 ug of DNA on average.

The CDR3 length is 15 residues. V dropped 6 bases and J dropped 8 bases, with 20 bases sitting between them. Profiles of TCR beta VDJ and CDR3 were generated from a genomic DNA template. In TCRdb, the reads were re-called with MiXCR into one record per CDR3 protein. Among fewer than 250,000 distinct CDR3 sequences listed, around 46% were seen once. Regarding this clonotype: Its specificity is not known. Since a much larger clone is just one base distant, this may be a read error.

It was patients with CD8+CD57+ cell expansion by flow cytometry who were chosen for sequencing. Prior therapy had not been administered to any patient at the time of blood sampling. Study outcomes and limitations: Researchers report that some 31 CD8+ CDR3 sequences appeared in both patients and controls. In CD8+ cells, Simpson's diversity showed no significant difference between patients and controls.

The chain combines TRBV12-3 or TRBV12-4 with TRBJ2-1; D call uncertain. Sequences were obtained from sorted CD4+, CD8+, or CD8+CD57+ T cells (not recorded which) from PBMCs. This sequence originates from a human donor with aplastic anemia. Written as DNA, the CDR3 is TGTGCCAGCAGCCACCGTGAGACCTCGGCAGATGAGCAGTTCTTC. Translated, it gives CASSHRETSADEQFF.